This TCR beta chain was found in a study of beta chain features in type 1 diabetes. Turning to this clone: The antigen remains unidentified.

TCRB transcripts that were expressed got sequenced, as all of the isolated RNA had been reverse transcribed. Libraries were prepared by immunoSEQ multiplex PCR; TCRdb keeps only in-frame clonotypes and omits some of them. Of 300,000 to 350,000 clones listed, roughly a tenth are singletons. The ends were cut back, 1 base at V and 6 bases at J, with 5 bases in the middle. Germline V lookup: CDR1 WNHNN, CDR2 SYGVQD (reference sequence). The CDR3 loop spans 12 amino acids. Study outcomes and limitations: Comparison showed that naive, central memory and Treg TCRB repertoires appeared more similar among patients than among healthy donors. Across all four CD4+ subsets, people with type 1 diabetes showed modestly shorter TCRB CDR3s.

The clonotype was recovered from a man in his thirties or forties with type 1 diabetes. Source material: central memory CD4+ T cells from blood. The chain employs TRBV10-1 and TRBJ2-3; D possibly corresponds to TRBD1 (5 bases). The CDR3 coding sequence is TGCGCCAGCAGTGAGTGGGGCGATACGCAGTATTTT. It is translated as CASSEWGDTQYF.